What follows are 21 T cell receptor beta chains derived from one specimen sequenced in a study of T-cell reconstitution after alpha-beta-depleted transplantation in children. As it was prepared, the TCRbeta library received unique molecular identifiers. One entry per CDR3 protein, called by TCRdb with MiXCR from the PCR reads. The sample has about 540,000 distinct CDR3 sequences, around 18% seen once. Here the sequenced sample was PBMCs from the stem cell graft donor, taken from the stem cell graft. Receptors originate from a human donor who donated a stem cell graft to a child with acute lymphoblastic leukemia.

This chain joins TRBV19 and TRBJ1-1; D may be TRBD1 (5 bases). Germline CDR1 and CDR2: LNHDA and SQIVND (reference sequence). Trimming took 6 bases from V and 8 from J, leaving 22 bases between them. This CDR3 spans 15 amino acids. DNA for the CDR3: TGTGCCAGTAGCACCCCGAGAGTAGGGGCGCGGGAAGCTTTCTTT. It is translated as CASSTPRVGAREAFF.

This clonotype has only a few counts. The chain joins TRBV5-1 to TRBJ1-2, with D unresolved. The V end was cut by 3 bases, the J end by 8 bases, with 11 bases between. Germline assignment: CDR1 SGHRS and CDR2 YFSETQ. The CDR3 covers 12 residues. In nucleotides, the CDR3 is TGCGCCAGCAGCTGGGGAGCGGACGGCTACACCTTC. Protein: CASSWGADGYTF.

This chain uses TRBV5-1 with TRBJ1-1; 10 nucleotides line up with TRBD1. V shed 4 bases and J 6 bases; nucleotides not matched to a gene: 15. Germline lookup yields CDR1 SGHRS and CDR2 YFSETQ. This CDR3 has 17 residues. The CDR3 coding sequence is TGCGCCAGCAGCCCGGTGGGACAGGGGCGCCGACGCCCTGAAGCTTTCTTT. Its translation: CASSPVGQGRRRPEAFF.

By proportion, this clonotype is medium-sized. The chain joins TRBV20-1 to TRBJ2-1; 14 positions match TRBD2. Germline V gene sequence: CDR1 DFQATT, CDR2 SNEGSKA (reference sequence). The V segment lost 4 bases and the J segment 2 bases; nucleotides outside the gene matches: 7. The CDR3 runs 17 residues. CDR3 in amino acids: CSAIGTSGSITYNEQFF. As DNA, the CDR3 is TGCAGTGCTATAGGGACTAGCGGGAGCATCACCTACAATGAGCAGTTCTTC.

J is TRBJ2-1 and V is TRBV4-1; TRBD2 matches at 10 bases. The CDR3 is 15 residues long. The germline V gene has CDR1 MGHRA and CDR2 YSYEKL. V dropped 4 bases and J dropped 8; count of bases not matched to a gene: 8. This CDR3 reads CASSPSGSPVYEQFF. The CDR3 DNA reads TGCGCCAGCAGCCCTAGCGGGAGCCCCGTTTATGAGCAGTTCTTC.

The chain has TRBV7-9 and TRBJ2-5; no clear D. From germline, CDR1 is SEHNR and CDR2 FQNEAQ (reference sequence). V lost 8 bases, J lost 5 bases, and 9 bases lay in between. This CDR3 region has 11 residues. The DNA for the CDR3 is TGTGCCAGCGCTTTTGCTGAGACCCAGTACTTC. Protein product: CASAFAETQYF.

The chain has TRBV2 and TRBJ2-3, with 8 nucleotides matching TRBD2. Trimming cost V 3 bases and J 2 bases; bases outside gene matches: 7. CDR3 size: 16 residues. Germline assignment: CDR1 SNHLY and CDR2 FYNNEI. The CDR3 loop is CASSEAGGAVTDTQYF. CDR3 bases: TGTGCCAGCAGTGAGGCGGGGGGAGCCGTCACAGATACGCAGTATTTT.

This clonotype has only a few counts. The V and J genes are TRBV5-1 and TRBJ1-6, with TRBD1 matching over 7 bases. This CDR3 is 13 amino acids long. The trim removed 1 base at V and 10 bases at J, leaving 2 bases unmatched. Germline assignment: CDR1 SGHRS and CDR2 YFSETQ. The CDR3 region is CASSLSGGSPLHF. CDR3 coding DNA: TGCGCCAGCAGCTTGTCAGGGGGGTCACCCCTCCACTTT. Complete variable domain (other parts from reference TRBV5-1 and TRBJ1-6): KAGVTQTPRYLIKTRGQQVTLSCSPISGHRSVSWYQQTPGQGLQFLFEYFSETQRNKGNFPGRFSGRQFSNSRSEMNVSTLELGDSALYLCASSLSGGSPLHFGNGTRLTVT.

The CDR3 spells CASSAHLAGLYNEQFF. The DNA of the CDR3 is TGCGCCAGCAGCGCCCACTTGGCGGGCCTCTACAATGAGCAGTTCTTC. V is TRBV5-1 and J is TRBJ2-1; D is possibly TRBD2 (5 bases). V lost 4 bases, J lost 3 bases, and 17 bases lay in between. The CDR3 is 16 amino acids. The germline V gene encodes CDR1 SGHRS and CDR2 YFSETQ.

The gene calls are TRBV9 and TRBJ2-1; 13 nucleotides align to TRBD2. Looked up from germline, CDR1 is SGDLS and CDR2 is YYNGEE. CDR3 size: 17 residues. V was pared by 3 bases and J by 7 bases, with 10 bases of the junction left unmatched. CDR3 bases: TGTGCCAGCAGCGCATATCCAGGACTAGCGGGAGAAAATGAGCAGTTCTTC. Translating it yields CASSAYPGLAGENEQFF. The complete variable domain, with remaining parts taken from reference TRBV9 and TRBJ2-1, reads DSGVTQTPKHLITATGQRVTLRCSPRSGDLSVYWYQQSLDQGLQFLIQYYNGEERAKGNILERFSAQQFPDLHSELNLSSLELGDSALYFCASSAYPGLAGENEQFFGPGTRLTVL.

The chain employs TRBV19 and TRBJ1-3, with D tentatively TRBD1 (6 bases). CDR3 length equals 13 residues. Germline V gene lookup returns CDR1 LNHDA and CDR2 SQIVND (reference sequence). The V end lost 7 bases, the J end lost 4 bases, and 11 bases lay between the germline ends. Here the CDR3 reads CASKMTGGNTIYF. The CDR3 bases are TGTGCCAGTAAAATGACAGGAGGAAACACCATATATTTT.

The chain has TRBV6-1 and TRBJ2-1; no firm D call. The germline V and J ends were trimmed by 10 bases and 5 bases, with 21 bases remaining between them. The germline gives CDR1 MNHNS, CDR2 SASEGT. The CDR3 has 15 amino acids. This CDR3 is CAKYTAADLDNEQFF. The DNA of the CDR3 is TGTGCCAAATACACGGCTGCAGACCTCGACAATGAGCAGTTCTTC.

The V call is TRBV5-1, the J call TRBJ2-5; D perhaps matches TRBD2 (6 bases). The CDR3 spans 17 residues. Germline CDR1 and CDR2: SGHRS and YFSETQ. Trimming cost V 2 bases and J 2 bases, with 19 bases left between them. CDR3 bases: TGCGCCAGCAGCTTCGTTTCATCGGGACTCCTACAAGAGACCCAGTACTTC. Its translation is CASSFVSSGLLQETQYF.

The chain carries TRBV12-3 or TRBV12-4 and TRBJ2-7; perhaps TRBD1 as D (6 bases). V dropped 1 base and J dropped 1 base, with 17 bases sitting between them. CDR3 length: 17 residues. The CDR3 is CASSLDRVVGRSYEQYF. In nucleotides, the CDR3 is TGTGCCAGCAGTTTAGACAGGGTCGTTGGAAGGTCCTACGAGCAGTACTTC.

The J gene is TRBJ2-7, the V gene TRBV20-1; unclear D gene. The CDR3 loop spans 12 amino acids. Germline V lookup: CDR1 DFQATT, CDR2 SNEGSKA (reference sequence). V lost 6 bases and J lost 2, with 11 bases in between. CDR3 sequence (DNA): TGCAGTGCAAGGGAAATAACCTACGAGCAGTACTTC. Its protein product is CSAREITYEQYF.

This chain joins TRBV12-3 or TRBV12-4 and TRBJ1-2; D is uncertain. V was pared by 6 bases and J by 6 bases, with 11 bases between. The CDR3 is 12 amino acids. The CDR3 bases are TGTGCCAGCAGCGACGGAGGAGATGGCTACACCTTC. Encoded protein: CASSDGGDGYTF.

V and J are TRBV20-1 and TRBJ2-3, with 12 bases matching TRBD2. The CDR3 spans 17 residues. Looked up from germline, CDR1 is DFQATT and CDR2 is SNEGSKA (reference sequence). J gave up 0 bases and V 6 bases, and 10 bases lay outside the gene matches. CDR3 DNA: TGCAGTGCAGACGGGACTAGCGGGCGCCTGAGCACAGATACGCAGTATTTT. Amino acids: CSADGTSGRLSTDTQYF.

There are a few counts of this clonotype. The genes are TRBV7-2 and TRBJ1-5; D is ambiguous. V was shortened by 2 bases and J by 0 bases, with 14 bases between the two germline ends. The CDR3 is 17 residues long. The germline V gene has CDR1 SGHTA and CDR2 FQGNSA. CDR3 sequence (DNA): TGTGCCAGCAGCTTAAAGAACGCAGGCGTTAGCAATCAGCCCCAGCATTTT. Its protein product is CASSLKNAGVSNQPQHF. Supplemented by reference TRBV7-2 and TRBJ1-5, the full variable domain reads GAGVSQSPSNKVTEKGKDVELRCDPISGHTALYWYRQSLGQGLEFLIYFQGNSAPDKSGLPSDRFSAERTGGSVSTLTIQRTQQEDSAVYLCASSLKNAGVSNQPQHFGDGTRLSIL.

This clonotype was found many times. The chain joins TRBV29-1 to TRBJ1-1, with D uncertain. Germline V CDR1 and CDR2: SQVTM, ANQGSEA. The CDR3 is 11 amino acids. V lost 6 bases, J lost 5 bases, and 10 bases lay in between. The CDR3 bases are TGCAGCGTCCTATTGGGGACTGAAGCTTTCTTT. Translation gives CSVLLGTEAFF.

CDR3 nucleotides: TGTGCCAGCAGTGACAAGCGGGAGGGCCCCACAGATACGCAGTATTTT. It specifies CASSDKREGPTDTQYF. This chain links TRBV6-4 with TRBJ2-3; TRBD2 matches at 10 bases. The CDR3 runs 16 residues. Germline V lookup: CDR1 MRHNA, CDR2 SNTAGT. Trimming at V came to 2 bases and at J to 2 bases, leaving 4 bases not matched to a gene.

The chain recombines TRBV29-1 with TRBJ2-3; D may be TRBD1 (6 bases). This CDR3 has 13 residues. From germline, CDR1 is SQVTM and CDR2 ANQGSEA. V was shortened by 7 bases and J by 0 bases, with 11 bases between the two germline ends. For the CDR3, the DNA is TGCAGCGCCGAGGGGGAAAGCACAGATACGCAGTATTTT. Its protein product is CSAEGESTDTQYF.